The 5 T cell receptor beta chains listed next were all sequenced from one sample in a study of identical twins. Each CDR3 protein is one row after TCRdb ran MiXCR on the 5' RACE reads. The repertoire consists of approximately 700,000 distinct CDR3 sequences, with 6% to 6.5% occurring once and the leading ten covering around 1.9%. Sequenced: naive T cells sorted from blood. Receptors were obtained from a man between 18 and 29 years old in good health.

At least ten counts were recorded for this clonotype. The chain joins TRBV6-2 or TRBV6-3 to TRBJ2-5; D might be TRBD2 (6 bases). CDR1 is MNHEY, CDR2 SVGEGT, per germline. The CDR3 is made up of 14 amino acids. V was cut by 6 bases and J by 5 bases, with 16 bases left in between. The CDR3 spells CASSPGVFEETQYF. The CDR3 nucleotides read TGTGCCAGCAGCCCGGGAGTGTTCGAGGAGACCCAGTACTTC.

This clonotype was found many times. DNA of the CDR3: TGTGCCAGCCGAAGGAGTCCCTATAATTCACCCCTCCACTTT. Translation gives CASRRSPYNSPLHF. The chain has TRBV27 and TRBJ1-6; D uncertain. Trimming pared 8 bases from V and 2 bases from J, leaving 10 bases between. The CDR3 has 14 residues. Germline V gene lookup returns CDR1 MNHEY and CDR2 SMNVEV (reference sequence).

This clonotype was seen many times. V and J are TRBV10-3 and TRBJ1-2, with unresolved D. V was trimmed by 8 bases and J by 2 bases, leaving 9 bases between them. The length of the CDR3 is 12 residues. Germline V gene sequence: CDR1 ENHRY, CDR2 SYGVKD. CDR3 amino acids: CAISPENYGYTF. DNA for the CDR3: TGTGCCATCTCGCCCGAAAACTATGGCTACACCTTC.

The V and J genes are TRBV3-1 and TRBJ1-2; no definite D call. V gave up 0 bases and J gave up 4 bases, with 12 bases separating them. The CDR3 sequence is 15 residues long. The germline gives CDR1 LGHDT, CDR2 YNNKEL (reference sequence). CDR3 residues: CASSQDGSAGYGYTF. The DNA for the CDR3 is TGTGCCAGCAGCCAAGATGGGTCGGCTGGCTATGGCTACACCTTC. The full variable domain, with the rest looked up from reference TRBV3-1 and TRBJ1-2, is DTAVSQTPKYLVTQMGNDKSIKCEQNLGHDTMYWYKQDSKKFLKIMFSYNNKELIINETVPNRFSPKSPDKAHLNLHINSLELGDSAVYFCASSQDGSAGYGYTFGSGTRLTVV.

This clonotype came up many times. The V gene is TRBV7-9, the J gene TRBJ2-3; D gene uncertain. This CDR3 has 12 amino acids. Trimming removed 11 bases at V and 2 bases at J, with 11 bases between. The germline V gene encodes CDR1 SEHNR and CDR2 FQNEAQ (reference sequence). The CDR3 nucleotides are TGTGCCGCAGGCGGAAACACAGATACGCAGTATTTT. This translates into CAAGGNTDTQYF.